This T cell receptor (beta chain) was sequenced during a study of T-cell memory formation after mild COVID-19. Per germline, CDR1 SGHTA and CDR2 FQGTGA. This CDR3 is 13 amino acids long. A few counts support this clonotype. The junction does not match germline at one end; this may be a read error. TCRdb analysed the 5' RACE reads with MiXCR anew, one entry per CDR3 protein. Seen here are hundreds of thousands of distinct CDR3 sequences, roughly 17% observed once, and the top ten hold roughly 25%. V and J are TRBV7-3 and TRBJ2-1; 9 bases agree with TRBD1. The TCR comes from a man aged 18 to 29 who had mild COVID-19 (a few samples of this study predate the infection). Cell type and time point are not known. The sequenced material came from PBMCs or a T cell subset sorted from them (not recorded which). The DNA for the CDR3 is TGTGCCAGCAGCTTGGACAGGGGCCCGGAGCGGTTCTTC. Translation gives CASSLDRGPERFF.